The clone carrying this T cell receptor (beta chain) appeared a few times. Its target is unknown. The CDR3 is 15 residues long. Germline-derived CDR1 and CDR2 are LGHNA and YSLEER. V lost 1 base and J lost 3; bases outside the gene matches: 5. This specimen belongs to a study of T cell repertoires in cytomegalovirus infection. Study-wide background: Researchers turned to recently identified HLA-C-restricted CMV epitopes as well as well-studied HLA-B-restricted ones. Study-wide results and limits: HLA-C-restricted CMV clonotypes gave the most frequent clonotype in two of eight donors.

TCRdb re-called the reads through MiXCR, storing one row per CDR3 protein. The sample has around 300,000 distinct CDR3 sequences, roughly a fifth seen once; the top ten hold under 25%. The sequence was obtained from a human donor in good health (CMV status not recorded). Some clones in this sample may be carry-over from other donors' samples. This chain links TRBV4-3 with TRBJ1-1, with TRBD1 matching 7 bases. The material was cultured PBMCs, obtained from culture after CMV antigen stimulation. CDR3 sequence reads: CASSQGIGGYTEAFF. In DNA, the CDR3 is TGCGCCAGCAGCCAAGGAATAGGGGGCTACACTGAAGCTTTCTTT.